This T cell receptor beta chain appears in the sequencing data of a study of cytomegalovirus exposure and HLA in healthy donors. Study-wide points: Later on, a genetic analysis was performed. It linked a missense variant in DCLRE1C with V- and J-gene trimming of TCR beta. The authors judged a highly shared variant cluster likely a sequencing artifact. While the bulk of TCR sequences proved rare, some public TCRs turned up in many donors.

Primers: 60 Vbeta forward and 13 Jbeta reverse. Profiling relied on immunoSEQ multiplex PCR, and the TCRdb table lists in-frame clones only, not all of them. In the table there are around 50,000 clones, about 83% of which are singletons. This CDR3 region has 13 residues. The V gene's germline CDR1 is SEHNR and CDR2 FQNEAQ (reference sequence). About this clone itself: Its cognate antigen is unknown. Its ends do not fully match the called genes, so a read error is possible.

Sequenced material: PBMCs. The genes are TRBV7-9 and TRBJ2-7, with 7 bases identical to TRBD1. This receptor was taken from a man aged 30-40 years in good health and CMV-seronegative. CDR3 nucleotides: TGTTCCAGCAGCTTAGGGACAGAGTACGAGCAGTACTTC. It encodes CSSSLGTEYEQYF.